The 8 T cell receptor beta chains below were found in one sample sequenced in a study of OX40 agonist ivuxolimab in advanced cancers. Sequencing used immunoSEQ multiplex PCR; TCRdb keeps in-frame clones, though not all of them. The sample holds about 99,000 clones, 94% seen once. The material sequenced was CD4+ or CD8+ T cells sorted from blood, taken in a trial of the OX40 agonist ivuxolimab. The receptors come from an adult with an advanced solid tumor such as melanoma, head and neck, liver or kidney cancer.

The rearrangement links TRBV27 to TRBJ1-2; 7 bases fit TRBD1. J lost 4 bases, V lost 5 bases, and 7 bases had no gene match. Per the germline V gene, CDR1 is MNHEY and CDR2 is SMNVEV (reference sequence). The CDR3 spans 14 residues. CDR3 coding DNA: TGTGCCAGCAGTAAGACAGGGTCTCCCTATGGCTACACCTTC. It yields the protein CASSKTGSPYGYTF.

This clone was found a few times. This same CDR3 is encoded by further DNA sequences in the sample. The chain joins TRBV10-3 to TRBJ1-5; D uncertain. Germline V gene lookup returns CDR1 ENHRY and CDR2 SYGVKD. The CDR3 extends over 12 amino acids. The V end lost 8 bases, the J end lost 2 bases, and 7 bases lay between the germline ends. Here the CDR3 reads CAIGGGNQPQHF. DNA for the CDR3: TGTGCCATCGGCGGGGGCAATCAGCCCCAGCATTTT.

This clone has just one count. The chain joins TRBV19 to TRBJ1-5, with D perhaps matching TRBD1 (5 bases). The germline V and J ends were trimmed by 2 bases and 0 bases, with 20 bases remaining between them. The CDR3 has 19 amino acids. The V gene's germline CDR1 is LNHDA and CDR2 SQIVND (reference sequence). DNA for the CDR3: TGTGCCAGTAGTATAAGGCAGTCAGGGTGGGTTGGTAGCAATCAGCCCCAGCATTTT. This encodes CASSIRQSGWVGSNQPQHF.

The CDR3, as DNA: TGTGCCAGCAGCTTAGCCGGGGGGAGAGCCAATGAGCAGTTCTTC. It translates to CASSLAGGRANEQFF. The chain links TRBV13 to TRBJ2-1, with 7 bases matching TRBD2. The CDR3 extends over 15 amino acids. With V trimmed by 1 base and J by 6 bases, 6 bases remained unmatched. Germline V lookup: CDR1 PRHDT, CDR2 FYEKMQ (reference sequence).

This chain links TRBV7-2 with TRBJ1-3; D possibly corresponds to TRBD1 (5 bases). This CDR3 is 12 amino acids long. CDR1 is SGHTA, CDR2 FQGNSA, per germline. Trimming took off 5 bases at V and 5 bases at J, with 7 bases between the two ends. The CDR3 loop is CASSPDRNTIYF. Written as DNA, the CDR3 is TGTGCCAGCAGCCCGGACAGAAACACCATATATTTT.

This sequence joins TRBV10-1 and TRBJ2-5; TRBD2 agrees at 11 bases. The CDR3 has 16 residues. Germline assignment: CDR1 WNHNN and CDR2 SYGVQD (reference sequence). With V trimmed by 8 bases and J by 1 base, 9 bases remained unmatched. CDR3 residues: CASPELAGASQETQYF. The CDR3 nucleotides are TGCGCCAGCCCTGAACTAGCGGGGGCCTCCCAAGAGACCCAGTACTTC.

The chain uses TRBV7-6 and TRBJ2-3; perhaps TRBD1 as D (6 bases). Germline CDR1 reads SGHVS; CDR2 reads FNYEAQ. CDR3 length equals 13 residues. V was cut by 4 bases and J by 3 bases, with 8 bases left in between. This CDR3 reads CASSYTGTDTQYF. In DNA form, the CDR3 reads TGTGCCAGCAGCTATACAGGGACAGATACGCAGTATTTT.

This rearrangement joins TRBV15 to TRBJ2-4, with D hard to call. Germline V CDR1 and CDR2: LNHNV, YYDKDF (reference sequence). Deletions cut 3 bases from V and 1 base from J, with 13 bases between. This CDR3 is 16 amino acids long. The CDR3 reads CATSSRASVAKNIQYF. CDR3 coding DNA: TGTGCCACCAGCAGCCGTGCATCGGTGGCCAAAAACATTCAGTACTTC.